The text below deals with one TCR beta chain. The antigen is not known. The assay was immunoSEQ multiplex PCR, and TCRdb's table has in-frame clones only and misses some. The sample lists about 48,000 clones; 89% were seen once. This CDR3 is built from 15 residues. With 4 bases removed from V and 2 bases from J, the gap between germline ends came to 12 bases. In germline, CDR1 is SGHVS, CDR2 FQNEAQ. This entry is derived from a study of T cell responses to AZD1222 COVID-19 vaccine. General observations from the study: Reportedly, close to half of spike-specific TCRs are directed against unmutated variant regions. It was only after the peak T cell response that any repertoires were sampled. Donors were mostly white British, more females; clonal diversity possibly underestimated.

Material: peripheral blood, obtained 28 days after the second AZD1222 dose. V usage is TRBV7-8 and J usage is TRBJ1-5; D gene unclear. This receptor was obtained from an adult who received the AZD1222 COVID-19 vaccine. CDR3: CASSSEAAGNQPQHF. CDR3 in DNA: TGTGCCAGCAGCTCGGAGGCTGCGGGCAATCAGCCCCAGCATTTT.